Each of the 23 T cell receptor beta chains below was sequenced from the same sample in a study of PD-1 blockade in classical Hodgkin lymphoma. Clones were sequenced by immunoSEQ multiplex PCR, and TCRdb holds only the in-frame ones, with some missing. The sample lists about 51,000 clones, approximately 80% seen once, with roughly a fifth in the top ten. Stated time point: cycle 4 day 1 (C4D1), after five to seven weeks of nivolumab. Following autologous stem cell transplantation, relapse occurred in every patient, and exposure to brentuximab vedotin varied. Sample: peripheral blood mononuclear cells (PBMCs), taken before the fourth cycle of nivolumab. Receptor source: a human donor with classical Hodgkin lymphoma.

The count of this clone is one. The chain employs TRBV5-1 and TRBJ1-2; a weak D match, TRBD1 (5 bases). V lost 0 bases to trimming and J lost 4 bases, with 13 bases between them. CDR1 and CDR2 from the germline V gene are SGHRS and YFSETQ. CDR3 length equals 15 residues. The CDR3 DNA follows: TGCGCCAGCAGCTTGGACCCGGGGACCCTCTATGGCTACACCTTC. It specifies CASSLDPGTLYGYTF.

The J gene is TRBJ2-1, the V gene TRBV4-2, with unresolved D. V dropped 0 bases and J dropped 7 bases, with 16 bases sitting between them. This CDR3 comprises 16 residues. Germline V gene lookup returns CDR1 LGHNA and CDR2 YNFKEQ. This chain's CDR3 is CASSQDSWAAANEQFF. CDR3 bases: TGTGCCAGCAGCCAAGACAGTTGGGCGGCAGCAAATGAGCAGTTCTTC.

The chain links TRBV7-6 to TRBJ2-7; D remains unclear. The CDR3 length is 13 residues. The germline V gene encodes CDR1 SGHVS and CDR2 FNYEAQ. V was clipped by 1 base and J by 3 bases, with 7 bases between them. For the CDR3, the DNA is TGTGCCAGCAGCTTAGACTCCGACTACGAGCAGTACTTC. Translated: CASSLDSDYEQYF. Full variable domain (missing parts from reference TRBV7-6 and TRBJ2-7): GAGVSQSPRYKVTKRGQDVALRCDPISGHVSLYWYRQALGQGPEFLTYFNYEAQQDKSGLPNDRFSAERPEGSISTLTIQRTEQRDSAMYRCASSLDSDYEQYFGPGTRLTVT.

V is TRBV19 and J is TRBJ2-3; either TRBD1 or TRBD2 may supply D (5 bases each). The germline V gene has CDR1 LNHDA and CDR2 SQIVND (reference sequence). V lost 5 bases and J 5 bases, leaving 17 bases between the germline ends. CDR3 size: 15 residues. In DNA, the CDR3 is TGTGCCAGTAGTTCCCCGGGGCTGAAAGGAGATACGCAGTATTTT. Its translation: CASSSPGLKGDTQYF.

Only one count was recorded for this clone. This chain uses TRBV7-2 with TRBJ1-5; no clear D. Per the germline V gene, CDR1 is SGHTA and CDR2 is FQGNSA. Trimming shortened V by 6 bases and J by 7 bases, and 19 bases separated the two germline ends. This CDR3 is 15 amino acids long. The CDR3 DNA is TGTGCCAGCAGTCCACAAGGAGGGAGGGCGCAGCCCCAGCATTTT. As protein: CASSPQGGRAQPQHF.

The chain joins TRBV11-2 to TRBJ2-3, with TRBD2 matching 9 bases. Germline CDR1 SGHAT, CDR2 FQNNGV. V shed 7 bases, J shed 2 bases, and the junction held 4 bases outside the gene matches. This CDR3 comprises 14 residues. As DNA, the CDR3 is TGTGCCAGCACCCTAGCGGGGCACACAGATACGCAGTATTTT. Its protein is CASTLAGHTDTQYF. The complete variable domain, with remaining parts taken from reference TRBV11-2 and TRBJ2-3, reads EAGVAQSPRYKIIEKRQSVAFWCNPISGHATLYWYQQILGQGPKLLIQFQNNGVVDDSQLPKDRFSAERLKGVDSTLKIQPAKLEDSAVYLCASTLAGHTDTQYFGPGTRLTVL.

This chain uses TRBV6-5 with TRBJ1-5, with D hard to call. The CDR3 runs to 12 residues. Germline V gene lookup returns CDR1 MNHEY and CDR2 SVGAGI. The V gene lost 5 bases and the J gene lost 8 bases, with 10 bases spanning the gap. In DNA, the CDR3 is TGTGCCAGCAGTCCCCCAGAGGAGCCCCAGCATTTT. Amino acid sequence: CASSPPEEPQHF.

The gene calls are TRBV6-5 and TRBJ2-5; D might be TRBD1 or TRBD2, each matching 6 bases. Trimming shortened V by 0 bases and J by 4 bases, and 12 bases separated the two germline ends. The CDR3 consists of 15 residues. Per germline, CDR1 MNHEY and CDR2 SVGAGI. CDR3 bases: TGTGCCAGCAGTTACTCGGGGGGACAAGTAGAGACCCAGTACTTC. Protein product: CASSYSGGQVETQYF.

The chain has TRBV7-6 and TRBJ1-1, with 12 bases fitting TRBD1. Per the germline V gene, CDR1 is SGHVS and CDR2 is FNYEAQ. This CDR3 spans 13 amino acids. The ends lost 5 bases at V and 6 bases at J; junction bases unmatched: 1. The CDR3 region has the DNA TGTGCCAGCAGCGGGACAGGGGGCTCTGAAGCTTTCTTT. Translated: CASSGTGGSEAFF.

The chain employs TRBV27 and TRBJ1-1, with TRBD1 matching 9 bases. V lost 7 bases to trimming and J lost 6 bases; unmatched junction nucleotides: 12. From germline, CDR1 is MNHEY and CDR2 SMNVEV (reference sequence). There are 15 residues in the CDR3. The CDR3 DNA is TGTGCCAGCACCCCGGGGGGGGGACAGGGCCCTGAAGCTTTCTTT. Translation: CASTPGGGQGPEAFF.

This clone was seen only a few times. The J gene is TRBJ2-1, the V gene TRBV19, with TRBD1 matching 8 bases. Germline CDR1 LNHDA, CDR2 SQIVND (reference sequence). J lost 3 bases, V lost 3 bases, and 7 bases had no gene match. The CDR3 has 16 amino acids. Written as DNA, the CDR3 is TGTGCCAGTAGTATTCGGGCAGGGGGCGGCTACAATGAGCAGTTCTTC. Amino acids: CASSIRAGGGYNEQFF.

The chain couples TRBV29-1 to TRBJ2-3, with D possibly matching TRBD2 (6 bases). The germline V gene has CDR1 SQVTM and CDR2 ANQGSEA. With 6 bases removed from V and 0 bases from J, the gap between germline ends came to 16 bases. The length of the CDR3 is 15 residues. The CDR3 loop reads CSVWGTLRSTDTQYF. Here the CDR3 DNA reads TGCAGCGTCTGGGGGACTTTGAGAAGCACAGATACGCAGTATTTT.

The rearrangement joins TRBV7-9 to TRBJ2-7, with 11 bases identical to TRBD2. The germline gives CDR1 SEHNR, CDR2 FQNEAQ (reference sequence). The CDR3 consists of 16 residues. V lost 5 bases and J lost 3; bases outside the gene matches: 9. CDR3 bases: TGTGCCAGCAGCCGTTTAGCGGGAGGGTGGAGCTACGAGCAGTACTTC. Protein sequence: CASSRLAGGWSYEQYF.

As to this clone: This sample also contains other DNA sequences that code for the same CDR3. J is TRBJ2-7 and V is TRBV5-1; D is unclear. This CDR3 is built from 13 residues. Germline lookup yields CDR1 SGHRS and CDR2 YFSETQ. Trimming took 0 bases from V and 3 from J, leaving 7 bases between them. Here the CDR3 DNA reads TGCGCCAGCAGCTTGGAACGGCTCTACGAGCAGTACTTC. It codes for CASSLERLYEQYF.

This clone was seen ten or more times. The genes are TRBV9 and TRBJ2-1; no clear D. The V gene lost 3 bases and the J gene lost 0 bases, with 13 bases spanning the gap. The CDR3 spans 16 residues. Germline V CDR1 and CDR2: SGDLS, YYNGEE. CDR3 sequence reads: CASSGGLGGSYNEQFF. DNA for the CDR3: TGTGCCAGCAGCGGAGGTCTAGGCGGCTCCTACAATGAGCAGTTCTTC.

About this clone itself: Likely a read error: the CDR3 ends without its conserved phenylalanine or tryptophan. The chain has TRBV11-2 and TRBJ1-1; D remains ambiguous. V shed 3 bases and J shed 7 bases, with 12 bases lying between them. This CDR3 contains 13 residues. Germline loops: CDR1 SGHAT, CDR2 FQNNGV. The CDR3 DNA follows: TGTGCCAGCAGCTTGCGATCGGGGATTGAAGCTTTCCTT. It specifies CASSLRSGIEAFL.

In its sample, this clone was seen a few times. In DNA form, the CDR3 reads TGTGCCAGTAGTCCGGGTCCCGGGACGTGGACGGTCTCCGAGCAGTACTTC. Amino acid sequence: CASSPGPGTWTVSEQYF. The chain has TRBV19 and TRBJ2-7, with D perhaps matching TRBD1 or TRBD2 (5 bases each). Germline V lookup: CDR1 LNHDA, CDR2 SQIVND (reference sequence). Trimming cost V 5 bases and J 6 bases, with 26 bases left between them. CDR3 size: 17 residues.

J is TRBJ2-7 and V is TRBV6-6, with 7 bases aligning to TRBD1. From germline, CDR1 is MNHNY and CDR2 SVGAGI (reference sequence). The ends lost 11 bases at V and 0 bases at J; junction bases unmatched: 7. This CDR3 contains 13 residues. The CDR3 region is CAPPGQCSYEQYF. As DNA, the CDR3 is TGTGCCCCCCCGGGACAGTGCTCCTACGAGCAGTACTTC.

The chain uses TRBV28 and TRBJ2-7, with TRBD1 identical over 9 bases. Losses at the gene ends were 2 bases for V and 6 bases for J; bases not matched to a gene: 5. Per germline, CDR1 MDHEN and CDR2 SYDVKM. This CDR3 has 14 amino acids. DNA of the CDR3: TGTGCCAGCAGTTTAGGGGACAGGGCCCCCGAGCAGTACTTC. This sequence encodes CASSLGDRAPEQYF.

This clone was counted a few times. This chain connects TRBV4-3 to TRBJ2-7; tentative D call: TRBD2 (6 bases). Germline lookup yields CDR1 LGHNA and CDR2 YSLEER. V gave up 4 bases and J gave up 5 bases, with 18 bases separating them. This CDR3 region has 15 residues. In DNA form, the CDR3 reads TGCGCCAGCAGCCTACTTCCCACGGGGGTAAACGAGCAGTACTTC. This encodes CASSLLPTGVNEQYF.

The chain combines TRBV5-4 with TRBJ2-7; TRBD1 matches at 12 bases. The CDR3 contains 15 residues. With V trimmed by 4 bases and J by 6 bases, 8 bases remained unmatched. Germline V gene data show CDR1 as SGHNT and CDR2 as YYREEE (reference sequence). The CDR3: CASSRGQGATTEQYF. The CDR3 DNA follows: TGTGCCAGCAGCCGGGGACAGGGGGCAACGACCGAGCAGTACTTC.

This clone was seen just once. The V and J genes are TRBV11-2 and TRBJ1-6; a possible D gene is TRBD1 (5 bases). Germline CDR1 reads SGHAT; CDR2 reads FQNNGV. CDR3 size: 15 residues. V gave up 5 bases and J gave up 5 bases, with 13 bases separating them. Here the CDR3 DNA reads TGTGCCAGCAGCATCTTACGGGGGAATAATTCACCCCTCCACTTT. Encoded protein: CASSILRGNNSPLHF.

The chain employs TRBV5-4 and TRBJ2-7, with 8 bases that match TRBD1. The trim removed 4 bases at V and 3 bases at J, leaving 6 bases unmatched. This CDR3 is built from 14 residues. In germline, CDR1 is SGHNT, CDR2 YYREEE (reference sequence). CDR3 sequence: CASSTRGRLYEQYF. The DNA of the CDR3 is TGTGCCAGCAGCACCAGGGGGCGCCTCTACGAGCAGTACTTC.